The clone carrying this T cell receptor beta chain was observed many times. What it recognizes is unknown. This entry belongs to a study of spatial heterogeneity in lung cancer. As for the study in general: Strongly correlated with TCR transcript counts in tumor regions was a T cell module score, which was a transcriptional module score calculated from matched bulk RNA-seq.

Overall study findings and caveats: Within tumors, counts of expanded alpha and beta TCRs tracked tumor mutation counts.

Looked up from germline, CDR1 is KGHDR and CDR2 is SFDVKD. The CDR3 runs to 16 residues. J gave up 0 bases and V 4 bases, and 7 bases lay outside the gene matches. TCRdb redid the calling of the 5' RACE reads with MiXCR, one entry per CDR3 protein. The sample lists 15,000 to 20,000 distinct CDR3 sequences; under 7% were seen once. Time point in this sample: sample taken at primary tumor resection. A total of around 72 untreated early-stage non-small cell lung cancer patients served as donors. Sample: lung tumor tissue, taken at surgery. The V call is TRBV24-1, the J call TRBJ2-7; the match to TRBD2 covers 8 bases. This clonotype was obtained from a female donor with early-stage non-small cell lung cancer. The CDR3 nucleotides are TGTGCCACCAGTGACCAGGGGAGCGGGAGCTCCTACGAGCAGTACTTC. This codes for CATSDQGSGSSYEQYF.